This TCR beta chain was found in a study of cytotoxic CD8 clonotypes in ibrutinib-treated CLL. At the level of the study: There were roughly 10 relapsed/refractory patients and about 15 treatment-naive patients, and fewer than 18 were IGHV unmutated. An average of about 250,000 productive templates and approximately 91,000 productive rearrangements was obtained per sample.

Data came from immunoSEQ multiplex PCR; TCRdb stores just in-frame clones and leaves some out. This sample yields more than 200,000 clones, of which roughly 74% are seen a single time; over 15% belongs to the top ten. The CDR3 contains 16 residues. V was cut by 5 bases and J by 0 bases, with 14 bases left in between. Germline V gene lookup returns CDR1 SGHTA and CDR2 FQGNSA. The chain uses TRBV7-2 and TRBJ1-5; D is uncertain. The origin of this receptor is a human donor with chronic lymphocytic leukemia. The sample in question was PBMCs, obtained after 24 months of ibrutinib treatment. This CDR3 is CASSAGVPNSNQPQHF. In DNA form, the CDR3 reads TGTGCCAGCAGCGCCGGGGTACCAAATAGCAATCAGCCCCAGCATTTT.